This TCR beta chain was observed in a study of T cell responses to AZD1222 COVID-19 vaccine. CDR3 length: 14 amino acids. The germline V and J ends were trimmed by 2 bases and 4 bases, with 11 bases remaining between them. Germline-derived CDR1 and CDR2 are MNHEY and SMNVEV (reference sequence). The data were produced by immunoSEQ multiplex PCR, yet TCRdb's version contains in-frame clones alone and is incomplete. This sample has roughly 120,000 clones, with roughly nine tenths found just once. Of note for this clone: Its specificity is unknown.

General study results and limits: Clonal diversity may have been underestimated, and the donors were mostly white British, with more females than males. Seropositive at baseline were only six or seven AZD1222 recipients.

The chain links TRBV27 to TRBJ1-1; D perhaps matches TRBD1 (6 bases). The specimen was peripheral blood, collected 28 days after the second AZD1222 dose. The TCR was taken from an adult who received the AZD1222 COVID-19 vaccine. CDR3: CASSLVGGGTEAFF. The CDR3 coding sequence is TGTGCCAGCAGTTTAGTAGGAGGGGGCACTGAAGCTTTCTTT.